This record concerns one T cell receptor beta chain sequence. Healthy Caucasians made up all donors. This specimen belongs to a study of identical twins. Germline CDR1 reads SQVTM; CDR2 reads ANQGSEA. CDR3 length equals 11 residues. Trimming cost V 6 bases and J 2 bases, with 7 bases left between them. TCRdb reprocessed the 5' RACE reads via MiXCR and lists one record per CDR3 protein. The profile shows approximately 300,000 distinct CDR3 sequences, roughly 9.8% of them singletons. These same data were also listed under a study on yellow fever vaccine responses in identical twins. That study adds: A vaccine T cell response that seemed partly convergent and partly personalized was reported in twins.

This TCR came from a woman younger than 30 in good health. The sequencing input was CD8+ T cells sorted from blood. The J gene is TRBJ1-2, the V gene TRBV29-1; the D gene is possibly TRBD1 (5 bases). CDR3 protein: CSVTENYGYTF. DNA of the CDR3: TGCAGCGTGACAGAGAACTATGGCTACACCTTC.